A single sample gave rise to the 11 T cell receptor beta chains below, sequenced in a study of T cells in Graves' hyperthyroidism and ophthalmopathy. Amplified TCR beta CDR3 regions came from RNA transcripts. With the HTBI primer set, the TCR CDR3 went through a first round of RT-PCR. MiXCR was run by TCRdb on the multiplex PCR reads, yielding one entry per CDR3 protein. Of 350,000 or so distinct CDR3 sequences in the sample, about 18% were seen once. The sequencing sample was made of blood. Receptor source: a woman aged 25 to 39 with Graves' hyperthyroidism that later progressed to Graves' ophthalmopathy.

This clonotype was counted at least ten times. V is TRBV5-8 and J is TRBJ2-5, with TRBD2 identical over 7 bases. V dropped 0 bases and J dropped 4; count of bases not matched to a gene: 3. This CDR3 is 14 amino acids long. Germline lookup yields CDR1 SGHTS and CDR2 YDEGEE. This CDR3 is CASSLVAGVETQYF. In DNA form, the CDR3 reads TGTGCCAGCAGCTTGGTGGCGGGGGTAGAGACCCAGTACTTC.

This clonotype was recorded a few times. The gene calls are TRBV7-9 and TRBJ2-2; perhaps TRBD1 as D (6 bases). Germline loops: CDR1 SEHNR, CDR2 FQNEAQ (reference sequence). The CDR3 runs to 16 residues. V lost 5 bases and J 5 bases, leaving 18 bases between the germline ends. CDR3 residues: CASSTPEQGLTGELFF. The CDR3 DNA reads TGTGCCAGCAGCACGCCGGAACAGGGATTGACCGGGGAGCTGTTTTTT.

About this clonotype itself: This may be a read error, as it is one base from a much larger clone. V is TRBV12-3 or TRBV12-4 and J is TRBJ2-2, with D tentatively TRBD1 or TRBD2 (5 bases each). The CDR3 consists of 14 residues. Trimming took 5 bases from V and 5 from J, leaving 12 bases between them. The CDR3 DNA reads TGTGCCAGCAGTCGGGACGGACCGACCGGGGAGCTGTTTTTT. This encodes CASSRDGPTGELFF.

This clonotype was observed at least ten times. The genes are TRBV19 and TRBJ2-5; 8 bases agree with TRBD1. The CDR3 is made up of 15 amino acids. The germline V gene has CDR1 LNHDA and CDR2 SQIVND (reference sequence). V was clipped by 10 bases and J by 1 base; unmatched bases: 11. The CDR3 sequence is CAMTGVHLVQETQYF. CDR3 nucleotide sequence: TGTGCCATGACAGGGGTCCATCTCGTCCAAGAGACCCAGTACTTC.

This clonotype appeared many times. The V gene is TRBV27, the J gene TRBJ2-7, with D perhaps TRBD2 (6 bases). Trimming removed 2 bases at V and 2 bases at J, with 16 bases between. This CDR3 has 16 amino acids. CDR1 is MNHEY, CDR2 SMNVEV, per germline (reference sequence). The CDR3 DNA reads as TGTGCCAGCAGTTTACACCTGCGGGGTAGGGCCTACGAGCAGTACTTC. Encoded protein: CASSLHLRGRAYEQYF.

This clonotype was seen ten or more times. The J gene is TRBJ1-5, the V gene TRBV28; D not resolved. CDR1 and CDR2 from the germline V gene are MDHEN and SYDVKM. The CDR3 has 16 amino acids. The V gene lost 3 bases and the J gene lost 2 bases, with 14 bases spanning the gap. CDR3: CASSFYGRGGNQPQHF. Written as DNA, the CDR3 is TGTGCCAGCAGTTTTTATGGCAGAGGCGGCAATCAGCCCCAGCATTTT.

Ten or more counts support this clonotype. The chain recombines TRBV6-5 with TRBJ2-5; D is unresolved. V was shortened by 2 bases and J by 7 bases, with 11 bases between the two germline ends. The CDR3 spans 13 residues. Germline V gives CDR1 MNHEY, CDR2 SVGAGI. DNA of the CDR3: TGTGCCAGCAGTTACGGTTCCTTGGGGACCCAGTACTTC. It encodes CASSYGSLGTQYF.

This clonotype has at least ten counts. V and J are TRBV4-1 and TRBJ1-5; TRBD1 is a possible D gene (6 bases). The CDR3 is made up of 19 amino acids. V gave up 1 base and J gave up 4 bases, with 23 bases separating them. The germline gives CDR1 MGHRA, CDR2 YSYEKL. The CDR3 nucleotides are TGCGCCAGCAGCCAAGGTCCACAAACTCTACAGGGTGAGAATCAGCCCCAGCATTTT. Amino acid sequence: CASSQGPQTLQGENQPQHF.

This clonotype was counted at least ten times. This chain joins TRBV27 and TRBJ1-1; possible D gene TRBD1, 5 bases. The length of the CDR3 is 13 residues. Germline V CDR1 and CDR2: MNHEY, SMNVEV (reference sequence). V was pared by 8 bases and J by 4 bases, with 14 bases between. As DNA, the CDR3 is TGTGCCAGCGAGGACACCGGGGGCACTGAAGCTTTCTTT. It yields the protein CASEDTGGTEAFF.

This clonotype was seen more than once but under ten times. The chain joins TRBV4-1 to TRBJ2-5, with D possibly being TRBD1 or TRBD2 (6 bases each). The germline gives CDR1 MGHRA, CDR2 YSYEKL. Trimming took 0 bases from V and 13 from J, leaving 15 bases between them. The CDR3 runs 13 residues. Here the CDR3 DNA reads TGCGCCAGCAGCCAAGATATGGGGGGCGTTAGGTACTTC. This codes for CASSQDMGGVRYF.

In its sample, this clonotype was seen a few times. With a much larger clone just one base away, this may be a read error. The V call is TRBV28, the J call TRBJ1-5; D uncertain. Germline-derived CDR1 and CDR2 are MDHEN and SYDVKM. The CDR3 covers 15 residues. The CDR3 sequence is CASSLWQESNRPQHF. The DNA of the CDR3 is TGTGCCAGCAGTTTGTGGCAGGAGAGTAATCGGCCCCAGCATTTT.